Below are 30 T cell receptor beta chains sequenced from a single sample in a study of molecular identifiers for immune sequencing clone quantification. TCRdb reprocessed the PCR reads with MiXCR, giving one entry per CDR3 protein. The sample carries some 100,000 distinct CDR3 sequences, 36% recorded once. The source material was naive CD8+ T cells from blood, with Jurkat cell RNA spiked in. Described subset: FACS-sorted CD8+CD4-CCR7+CD45RA+ naive T cells. These receptors all come from a human donor in good health. Some libraries in this study had Jurkat cell RNA spiked in.

The table lists this clonotype with a count of one. A clone one base away is much larger, so this may be a read error. Without the conserved terminal phenylalanine or tryptophan, this CDR3 likely stems from a read error. This rearrangement joins TRBV28 to TRBJ2-1; 8 bases match TRBD2. Germline loops: CDR1 MDHEN, CDR2 SYDVKM. The V gene end was trimmed by 3 bases and the J gene end by 8 bases; junction bases not matched to a gene: 6. The CDR3 covers 14 residues. CDR3 loop: CASSLLLAVHEQFS. The CDR3 nucleotides read TGTGCCAGCAGTTTGTTACTAGCGGTCCATGAGCAGTTCTCC.

The table lists this clonotype with a few counts. The gene calls are TRBV20-1 and TRBJ2-6; D is undetermined. Germline assignment: CDR1 DFQATT and CDR2 SNEGSKA (reference sequence). The CDR3 spans 20 residues. V was trimmed by 0 bases and J by 0 bases, leaving 21 bases between them. The CDR3 DNA follows: TGCAGTGCTAGAGATCCTATCCAGCCTTTCCCCCTCTCTGGGGCCAACGTCCTGACTTTC. It specifies CSARDPIQPFPLSGANVLTF.

About this clonotype itself: The germline gene is not matched at one end of the junction; a read error may be the cause. J is TRBJ2-5 and V is TRBV20-1; 9 bases are a match to TRBD2. Germline V gene sequence: CDR1 DFQATT, CDR2 SNEGSKA (reference sequence). This CDR3 region has 16 residues. CDR3 amino acids: CGANLLSGRMQETQYF. The CDR3 bases are TGCGGTGCTAACCTACTCAGCGGGAGGATGCAAGAGACCCAGTACTTC.

This chain joins TRBV12-3 or TRBV12-4 and TRBJ2-3; 10 nucleotides agree with TRBD2. V lost 1 base and J lost 5; bases outside the gene matches: 6. The CDR3 contains 16 residues. CDR3 residues: CASSLVSSGSIDTQYF. CDR3 DNA: TGTGCCAGCAGTTTAGTGTCTAGCGGGAGTATAGATACGCAGTATTTT.

This clonotype was seen only a few times. The chain uses TRBV9 and TRBJ1-1; D might be TRBD1 (5 bases). Per the germline V gene, CDR1 is SGDLS and CDR2 is YYNGEE. Trimming left V 4 bases short and J 4 bases short, with 14 bases between. This CDR3 has 14 residues. The CDR3 nucleotides are TGTGCCAGCAGCCTGCGGGGGGAGAGCACTGAAGCTTTCTTT. Translation gives CASSLRGESTEAFF. Drawing the rest from reference TRBV9 and TRBJ1-1, the complete variable domain is DSGVTQTPKHLITATGQRVTLRCSPRSGDLSVYWYQQSLDQGLQFLIQYYNGEERAKGNILERFSAQQFPDLHSELNLSSLELGDSALYFCASSLRGESTEAFFGQGTRLTVV.

This chain uses TRBV7-9 with TRBJ2-7; 12 bases are a match to TRBD2. The CDR3 covers 16 residues. Looked up from germline, CDR1 is SEHNR and CDR2 is FQNEAQ (reference sequence). J was trimmed by 5 bases and V by 1 base; bases with no gene match: 6. The CDR3 nucleotides are TGTGCCAGCAGCTTAGTTTTGACTAGCGGGAGTAACGAGCAGTACTTC. Encoded protein: CASSLVLTSGSNEQYF.

The chain has TRBV28 and TRBJ2-3; 7 positions match TRBD1. V lost 6 bases and J lost 1; bases outside the gene matches: 13. The germline gives CDR1 MDHEN, CDR2 SYDVKM. The CDR3 is 17 amino acids. The chain's CDR3 is CASRAITGDGCTDTQYF. DNA of the CDR3: TGTGCCAGCAGGGCAATTACAGGGGACGGGTGCACAGATACGCAGTATTTT.

In the case of this clonotype: A much larger clonotype is one base distant, so this may be a read error. The chain joins TRBV10-3 to TRBJ2-3; D unclear. From germline, CDR1 is ENHRY and CDR2 SYGVKD. This CDR3 spans 14 amino acids. The V gene lost 8 bases and the J gene lost 4 bases, with 16 bases spanning the gap. The CDR3 nucleotides read TGTGCCATCTATGGCGTAGCCCCCGCAGATACGCAGTATTTT. Its translation is CAIYGVAPADTQYF.

The genes are TRBV28 and TRBJ2-7; TRBD1 matches 7 bases. With 3 bases clipped from V and 2 bases from J, the junction kept 10 bases outside the gene matches. The CDR3 is 16 amino acids. Germline loops: CDR1 MDHEN, CDR2 SYDVKM. The CDR3 is CASSLRDRAAAYEQYF. In DNA, the CDR3 is TGTGCCAGCAGTTTGCGAGACAGGGCGGCCGCCTACGAGCAGTACTTC. The entire variable domain, with the rest obtained from reference TRBV28 and TRBJ2-7, is as follows: DVKVTQSSRYLVKRTGEKVFLECVQDMDHENMFWYRQDPGLGLRLIYFSYDVKMKEKGDIPEGYSVSREKKERFSLILESASTNQTSMYLCASSLRDRAAAYEQYFGPGTRLTVT.

This clonotype was found many times. V gene TRBV7-9 combines with J gene TRBJ2-6, with 9 bases that match TRBD1. In germline, CDR1 is SEHNR, CDR2 FQNEAQ (reference sequence). After removal of 0 bases from V and 6 bases from J, the junction contained 3 bases not matched to a gene. This CDR3 has 16 amino acids. In DNA form, the CDR3 reads TGTGCCAGCAGCTTAGCCCGGACAGGGGTGGCCAACGTCCTGACTTTC. It codes for CASSLARTGVANVLTF.

Concerning this clonotype itself: The junction departs from the called germline gene at one end, perhaps through a read error. The rearrangement uses TRBV4-3 and TRBJ2-1, with 12 bases matching TRBD2. The CDR3 spans 18 residues. Germline V gene lookup returns CDR1 LGHNA and CDR2 YSLEER. CDR3 sequence (DNA): TGCGCCAGCGGCCAGGGCGGACTAGCGGGATACCAAAGGGATGAGCAGTTCTTC. Translated, it gives CASGQGGLAGYQRDEQFF.

V and J are TRBV12-5 and TRBJ2-5, with 7 bases that match TRBD2. The germline CDR1 and CDR2 sequences are LGHNT and FRNRAP. The CDR3 totals 13 residues. V lost 7 bases to trimming and J lost 5 bases; unmatched junction nucleotides: 7. In nucleotides, the CDR3 is TGTGCTAGTGTAGGGGAGGGTCCGGAGACCCAGTACTTC. Protein sequence: CASVGEGPETQYF.

A single count supports this clonotype. A read error is possible here, since a much larger clone lies one base away. The genes are TRBV25-1 and TRBJ1-1; D gene uncertain. Trimming cost V 4 bases and J 4 bases, with 10 bases left between them. The CDR3 is 13 amino acids. CDR1 and CDR2 (germline): MGHDK, SYGVNS. CDR3 sequence (DNA): TGTGCCAGCAGTGTTGCACGGATCACTGAAGCTTTCTTT. The encoded protein is CASSVARITEAFF.

The chain has TRBV7-8 and TRBJ2-7; D gene ambiguous. The CDR3 sequence is 15 residues long. Germline CDR1 SGHVS, CDR2 FQNEAQ. The V end lost 5 bases, the J end lost 3 bases, and 17 bases lay between the germline ends. The CDR3 region is CASSPQRPPGYEQYF. In nucleotides, the CDR3 is TGTGCCAGCAGCCCGCAAAGGCCCCCAGGCTACGAGCAGTACTTC.

This clonotype turned up a few times. The chain employs TRBV7-9 and TRBJ2-7; D possibly corresponds to TRBD1 (6 bases). The CDR3 sequence is 11 residues long. Germline V gene sequence: CDR1 SEHNR, CDR2 FQNEAQ (reference sequence). The germline V and J ends were trimmed by 4 bases and 7 bases, with 8 bases remaining between them. CDR3 DNA: TGTGCCAGCAGCTCCGGACAGGAGCAGTACTTC. Amino acids: CASSSGQEQYF.

This clonotype was recorded many times. This chain joins TRBV14 and TRBJ2-3; 7 bases agree with TRBD2. The germline V gene has CDR1 SGHDN and CDR2 FVKESK. V lost 3 bases, J lost 6 bases, and 12 bases stayed unmatched. The CDR3 is 16 amino acids. The CDR3 loop reads CASSHTITGGSDTQYF. The CDR3 nucleotides are TGTGCCAGCAGCCACACTATAACGGGGGGATCGGATACGCAGTATTTT. Complete variable domain (other parts from reference TRBV14 and TRBJ2-3): EAGVTQFPSHSVIEKGQTVTLRCDPISGHDNLYWYRRVMGKEIKFLLHFVKESKQDESGMPNNRFLAERTGGTYSTLKVQPAELEDSGVYFCASSHTITGGSDTQYFGPGTRLTVL.

This clonotype was detected ten times or more. The V call is TRBV4-1, the J call TRBJ1-1; D gene ambiguous. CDR1 and CDR2 (germline): MGHRA, YSYEKL. Trimming left V 0 bases short and J 4 bases short, with 18 bases between. CDR3 length: 17 amino acids. CDR3: CASSQDPAAPAATEAFF. As DNA, the CDR3 is TGCGCCAGCAGCCAAGATCCGGCGGCCCCAGCGGCCACTGAAGCTTTCTTT.

A remark on this clonotype: With a much larger clone just one base away, this may be a read error. The chain recombines TRBV19 with TRBJ2-7; D perhaps matches TRBD1 (6 bases). Germline CDR1 is LNHDA and CDR2 is SQIVND (reference sequence). The CDR3 is made up of 13 amino acids. Trimming removed 6 bases from V and 3 bases from J, with 12 bases in between. As DNA, the CDR3 is TGTGCCAGTAGCACCACAGGGTTCTACGAGCAGTACTTC. Protein sequence: CASSTTGFYEQYF.

The rearrangement uses TRBV20-1 and TRBJ2-7; 7 bases align to TRBD2. V shed 8 bases, J shed 4 bases, and the junction held 14 bases outside the gene matches. This CDR3 has 14 amino acids. CDR1 and CDR2 (germline): DFQATT, SNEGSKA (reference sequence). CDR3 residues: CSKHKRGYWYEQYF. DNA of the CDR3: TGCAGTAAACATAAGCGGGGTTATTGGTACGAGCAGTACTTC.

This rearrangement joins TRBV2 to TRBJ1-5; D call uncertain. CDR1 and CDR2 from the germline V gene are SNHLY and FYNNEI. The CDR3 contains 12 residues. V dropped 4 bases and J dropped 6 bases, with 7 bases sitting between them. The CDR3 bases are TGTGCCAGCAGTGTGCAACCTCAGCCCCAGCATTTT. This encodes CASSVQPQPQHF.

In its sample, this clonotype was seen a few times. This may be a read error, as it is one base from a much larger clone. The V gene is TRBV6-5, the J gene TRBJ2-3; 11 nucleotides agree with TRBD1. The germline V gene has CDR1 MNHEY and CDR2 SVGAGI. This CDR3 comprises 15 residues. J lost 4 bases, V lost 6 bases, and 6 bases had no gene match. CDR3 bases: TGTGCCAGCAGCGGGACAGGGGGTACGGCAGATACGCAGTATTTT. Its translation: CASSGTGGTADTQYF.

This sequence joins TRBV27 and TRBJ1-5; D not certain. V was clipped by 1 base and J by 1 base, with 5 bases between them. This CDR3 is 14 amino acids long. Germline values: CDR1 MNHEY, CDR2 SMNVEV (reference sequence). In DNA form, the CDR3 reads TGTGCCAGCAGTTTATTTTCCAGCAATCAGCCCCAGCATTTT. Translating it yields CASSLFSSNQPQHF.

This clonotype was counted ten times or more. The chain employs TRBV7-6 and TRBJ1-1; 9 bases match TRBD1. Germline V CDR1 and CDR2: SGHVS, FNYEAQ. V shed 1 base, J shed 3 bases, and the junction held 6 bases outside the gene matches. The CDR3 is 16 amino acids. The CDR3 protein is CASSLGTGDGYTEAFF. CDR3 nucleotide sequence: TGTGCCAGCAGCTTAGGGACAGGGGACGGGTACACTGAAGCTTTCTTT.

Note on this clonotype: A junction boundary mismatches the germline segment, possibly from a read error. The gene calls are TRBV6-5 and TRBJ1-1; the D gene is possibly TRBD1 (5 bases). CDR3 length equals 12 residues. Per germline, CDR1 MNHEY and CDR2 SVGAGI. DNA of the CDR3: TGTGCCAGTCTTTCAGGGAACACCGAAGCTTTCTTT. Translating gives CASLSGNTEAFF.

This chain uses TRBV24-1 with TRBJ2-1; possible D gene TRBD1, 5 bases. TRBJ2-7 explains the end of the DNA better; the J call may be wrong. CDR1 is KGHDR and CDR2 is SFDVKD in the germline V gene. This CDR3 spans 13 amino acids. CDR3: CATATESCNEQYF. The CDR3 DNA reads TGTGCCACTGCGACAGAGTCCTGCAATGAGCAGTACTTC.

About this clonotype itself: This clone may be a read error of a much larger clone one base away. The J gene is TRBJ2-7, the V gene TRBV9; D uncertain. With 4 bases removed from V and 3 bases from J, the gap between germline ends came to 8 bases. This CDR3 has 12 amino acids. From germline, CDR1 is SGDLS and CDR2 YYNGEE. The CDR3 is CASSPDFYEQYF. The CDR3 region has the DNA TGTGCCAGCAGCCCGGATTTCTACGAGCAGTACTTC. Filled out from reference TRBV9 and TRBJ2-7, the complete variable domain reads DSGVTQTPKHLITATGQRVTLRCSPRSGDLSVYWYQQSLDQGLQFLIQYYNGEERAKGNILERFSAQQFPDLHSELNLSSLELGDSALYFCASSPDFYEQYFGPGTRLTVT.

The chain couples TRBV4-1 to TRBJ2-3; D may match TRBD1 or TRBD2 (5 bases each). This CDR3 region has 14 residues. Trimming pared 0 bases from V and 1 base from J, leaving 5 bases between. Germline assignment: CDR1 MGHRA and CDR2 YSYEKL. The CDR3 loop is CASSQEGGTDTQYF. The CDR3 DNA reads TGCGCCAGCAGCCAAGAGGGGGGCACAGATACGCAGTATTTT.

Comment on this clonotype: A much larger clone lies one base from this, so it may be a read error. The chain recombines TRBV4-3 with TRBJ2-5; D not certain. The V end was cut by 0 bases, the J end by 1 base, with 6 bases between. The CDR3 contains 14 residues. Germline loops: CDR1 LGHNA, CDR2 YSLEER. The CDR3 nucleotides read TGCGCCAGCAGCCAAGATAACCTCCAAGAGACCCAGTACTTC. This translates into CASSQDNLQETQYF.

Many counts were recorded for this clonotype. This rearrangement joins TRBV7-9 to TRBJ2-7; D gene ambiguous. V lost 5 bases to trimming and J lost 6 bases, with 8 bases between them. The CDR3 contains 11 residues. Germline V gene sequence: CDR1 SEHNR, CDR2 FQNEAQ (reference sequence). CDR3 nucleotide sequence: TGTGCCAGCAGCAACCTAAGCGAGCAGTACTTC. Its translation is CASSNLSEQYF.

This clonotype was counted a few times. The chain couples TRBV6-1 to TRBJ2-7; 7 nucleotides line up with TRBD1. Trimming removed 7 bases from V and 2 bases from J; junction bases left unmatched: 5. This CDR3 spans 13 amino acids. In germline, CDR1 is MNHNS, CDR2 SASEGT. The chain's CDR3 is CASNLDRAYEQYF. In DNA, the CDR3 is TGTGCCAGCAATCTCGACAGGGCCTACGAGCAGTACTTC.